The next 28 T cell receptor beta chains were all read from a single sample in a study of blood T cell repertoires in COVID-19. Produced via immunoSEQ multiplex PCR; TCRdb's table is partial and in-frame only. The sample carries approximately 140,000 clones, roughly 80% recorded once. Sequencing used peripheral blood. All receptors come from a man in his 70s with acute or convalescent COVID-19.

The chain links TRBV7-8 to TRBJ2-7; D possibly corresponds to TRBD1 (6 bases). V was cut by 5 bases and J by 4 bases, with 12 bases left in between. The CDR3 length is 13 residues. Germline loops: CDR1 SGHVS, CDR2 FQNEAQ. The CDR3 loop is CASSPQGRYEQYF. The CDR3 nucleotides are TGTGCCAGCAGCCCACAGGGCCGATACGAGCAGTACTTC. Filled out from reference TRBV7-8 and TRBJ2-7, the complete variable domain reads GAGVSQSPRYKVAKRGQDVALRCDPISGHVSLFWYQQALGQGPEFLTYFQNEAQLDKSGLPSDRFFAERPEGSVSTLKIQRTQQEDSAVYLCASSPQGRYEQYFGPGTRLTVT.

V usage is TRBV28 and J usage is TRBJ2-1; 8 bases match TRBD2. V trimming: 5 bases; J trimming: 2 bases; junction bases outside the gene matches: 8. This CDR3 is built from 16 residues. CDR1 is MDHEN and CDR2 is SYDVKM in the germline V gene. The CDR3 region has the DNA TGTGCCAGCAGTCCCCCGAGCGGGAGTCCCTACAATGAGCAGTTCTTC. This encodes CASSPPSGSPYNEQFF.

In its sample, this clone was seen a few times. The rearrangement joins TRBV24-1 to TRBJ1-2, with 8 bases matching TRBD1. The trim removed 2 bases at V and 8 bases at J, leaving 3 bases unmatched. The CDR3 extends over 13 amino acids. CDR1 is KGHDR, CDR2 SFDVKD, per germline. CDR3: CATSDWTGQGYTF. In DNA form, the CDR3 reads TGTGCCACCAGTGATTGGACAGGGCAAGGCTACACCTTC.

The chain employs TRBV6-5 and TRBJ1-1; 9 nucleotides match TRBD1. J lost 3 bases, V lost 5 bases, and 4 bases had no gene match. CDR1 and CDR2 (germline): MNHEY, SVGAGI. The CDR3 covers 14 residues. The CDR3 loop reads CASSPWTGDTEAFF. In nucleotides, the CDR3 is TGTGCCAGCAGTCCCTGGACAGGGGACACTGAAGCTTTCTTT.

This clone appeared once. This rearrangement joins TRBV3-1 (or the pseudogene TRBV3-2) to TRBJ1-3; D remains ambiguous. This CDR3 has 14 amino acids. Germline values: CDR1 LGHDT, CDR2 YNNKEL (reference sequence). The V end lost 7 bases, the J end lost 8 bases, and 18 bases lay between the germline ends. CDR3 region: CASMYRSNTDTIYF. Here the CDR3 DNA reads TGTGCCAGCATGTATAGGTCCAACACAGACACCATATATTTT.

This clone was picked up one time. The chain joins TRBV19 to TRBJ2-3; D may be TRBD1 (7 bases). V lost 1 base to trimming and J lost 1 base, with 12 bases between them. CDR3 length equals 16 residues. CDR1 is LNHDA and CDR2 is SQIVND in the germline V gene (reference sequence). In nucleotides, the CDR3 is TGTGCCAGTAGTATAGCCAGGGGGGAATGCACAGATACGCAGTATTTT. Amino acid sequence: CASSIARGECTDTQYF.

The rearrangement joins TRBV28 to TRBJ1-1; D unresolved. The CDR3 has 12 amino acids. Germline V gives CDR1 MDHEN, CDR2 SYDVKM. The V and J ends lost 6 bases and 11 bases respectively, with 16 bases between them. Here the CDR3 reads CASRVVDTEAFF. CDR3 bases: TGTGCCAGCAGAGTGGTTGACACCGAGGCTTTCTTT. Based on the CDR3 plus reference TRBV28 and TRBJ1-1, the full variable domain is DVKVTQSSRYLVKRTGEKVFLECVQDMDHENMFWYRQDPGLGLRLIYFSYDVKMKEKGDIPEGYSVSREKKERFSLILESASTNQTSMYLCASRVVDTEAFFGQGTRLTVV.

The CDR3 bases are TGTGCCAGCAGCCCAGGGGGCTCTGGAAACACCATATATTTT. Translated: CASSPGGSGNTIYF. This chain uses TRBV7-2 with TRBJ1-3; 7 bases match TRBD1. CDR1 and CDR2 (germline): SGHTA, FQGNSA. The CDR3 sequence is 14 residues long. The junction had 1 base not matched to a gene; V was cut back by 5 bases and J by 0 bases.

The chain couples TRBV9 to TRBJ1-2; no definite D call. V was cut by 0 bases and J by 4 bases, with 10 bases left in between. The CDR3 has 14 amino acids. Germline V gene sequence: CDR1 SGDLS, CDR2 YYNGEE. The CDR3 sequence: CASSVGRVGYGYTF. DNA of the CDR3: TGTGCCAGCAGCGTAGGTCGGGTTGGCTATGGCTACACCTTC. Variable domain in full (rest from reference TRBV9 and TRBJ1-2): DSGVTQTPKHLITATGQRVTLRCSPRSGDLSVYWYQQSLDQGLQFLIQYYNGEERAKGNILERFSAQQFPDLHSELNLSSLELGDSALYFCASSVGRVGYGYTFGSGTRLTVV.

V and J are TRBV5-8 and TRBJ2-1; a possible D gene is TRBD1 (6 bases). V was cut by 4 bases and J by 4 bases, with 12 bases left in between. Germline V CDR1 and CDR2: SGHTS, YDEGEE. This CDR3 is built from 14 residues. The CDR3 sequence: CASSGSDRYNEQFF. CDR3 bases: TGTGCCAGCAGCGGGTCGGACAGATACAATGAGCAGTTCTTC.

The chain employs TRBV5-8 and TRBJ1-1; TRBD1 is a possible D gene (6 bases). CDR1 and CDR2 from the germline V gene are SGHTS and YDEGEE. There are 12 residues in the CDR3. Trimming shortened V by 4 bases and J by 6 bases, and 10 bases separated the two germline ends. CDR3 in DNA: TGTGCCAGCAGCCGCAGGGGCCCTGAAGCTTTCTTT. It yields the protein CASSRRGPEAFF.

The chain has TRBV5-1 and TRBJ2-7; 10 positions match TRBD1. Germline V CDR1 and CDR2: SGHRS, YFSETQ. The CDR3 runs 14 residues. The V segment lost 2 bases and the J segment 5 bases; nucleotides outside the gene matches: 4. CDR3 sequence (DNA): TGCGCCAGCAGCTTTGGGGACAGGGGTCACGAGCAGTACTTC. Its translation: CASSFGDRGHEQYF. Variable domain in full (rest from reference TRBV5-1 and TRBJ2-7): KAGVTQTPRYLIKTRGQQVTLSCSPISGHRSVSWYQQTPGQGLQFLFEYFSETQRNKGNFPGRFSGRQFSNSRSEMNVSTLELGDSALYLCASSFGDRGHEQYFGPGTRLTVT.

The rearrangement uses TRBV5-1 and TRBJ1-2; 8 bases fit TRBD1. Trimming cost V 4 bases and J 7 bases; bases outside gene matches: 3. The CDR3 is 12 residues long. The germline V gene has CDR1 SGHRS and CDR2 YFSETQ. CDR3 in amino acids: CASSRTGFGYTF. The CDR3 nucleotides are TGCGCCAGCAGCAGGACAGGGTTTGGCTACACCTTC.

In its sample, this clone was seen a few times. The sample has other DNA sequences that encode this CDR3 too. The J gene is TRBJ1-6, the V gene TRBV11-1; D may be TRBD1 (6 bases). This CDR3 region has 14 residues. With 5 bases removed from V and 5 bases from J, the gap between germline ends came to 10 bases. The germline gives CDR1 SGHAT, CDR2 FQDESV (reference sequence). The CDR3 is CASSRTGNNSPLHF. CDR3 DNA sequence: TGTGCCAGCAGCCGAACAGGGAATAATTCACCCCTCCACTTT.

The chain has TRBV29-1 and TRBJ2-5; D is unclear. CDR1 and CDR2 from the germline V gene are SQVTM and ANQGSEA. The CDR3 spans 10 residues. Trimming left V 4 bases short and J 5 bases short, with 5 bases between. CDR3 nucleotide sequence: TGCAGCGTTGGCGTGGAGACCCAGTACTTC. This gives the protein CSVGVETQYF.

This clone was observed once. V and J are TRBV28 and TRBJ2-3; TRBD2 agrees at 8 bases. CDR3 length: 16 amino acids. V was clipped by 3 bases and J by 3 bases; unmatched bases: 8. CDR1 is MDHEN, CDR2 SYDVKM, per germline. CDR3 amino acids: CASSLSGSGTTDTQYF. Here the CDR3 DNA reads TGTGCCAGCAGTTTGTCCGGTAGCGGGACGACAGATACGCAGTATTTT.

The CDR3 protein is CASSFGGSSYNEQFF. CDR3 bases: TGCGCCAGCAGCTTCGGCGGGAGCTCCTACAATGAGCAGTTCTTC. The rearrangement uses TRBV5-1 and TRBJ2-1; 7 nucleotides align to TRBD2. The V segment lost 2 bases and the J segment 0 bases; nucleotides outside the gene matches: 2. This CDR3 is built from 15 residues. The germline V gene has CDR1 SGHRS and CDR2 YFSETQ. Using reference TRBV5-1 and TRBJ2-1 for the parts outside the CDR3, the full variable domain is KAGVTQTPRYLIKTRGQQVTLSCSPISGHRSVSWYQQTPGQGLQFLFEYFSETQRNKGNFPGRFSGRQFSNSRSEMNVSTLELGDSALYLCASSFGGSSYNEQFFGPGTRLTVL.

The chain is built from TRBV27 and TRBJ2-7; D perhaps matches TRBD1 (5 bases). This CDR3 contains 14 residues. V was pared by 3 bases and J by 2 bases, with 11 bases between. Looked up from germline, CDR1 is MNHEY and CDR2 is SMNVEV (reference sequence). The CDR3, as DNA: TGTGCCAGCAGTTTCGACAGACCCCCCTACGAGCAGTACTTC. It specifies CASSFDRPPYEQYF.

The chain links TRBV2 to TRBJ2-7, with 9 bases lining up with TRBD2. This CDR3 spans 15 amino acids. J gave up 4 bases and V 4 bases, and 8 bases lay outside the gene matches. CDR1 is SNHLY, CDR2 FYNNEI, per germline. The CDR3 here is CASSVVAGDRYEQYF. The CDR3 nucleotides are TGTGCCAGCAGTGTAGTAGCGGGAGATCGGTACGAGCAGTACTTC.

CDR3 sequence reads: CASSEGTALYEQYF. The CDR3 coding sequence is TGTGCCAGCAGTGAAGGGACAGCCCTCTACGAGCAGTACTTC. The chain couples TRBV6-1 to TRBJ2-7, with a possible D match to TRBD1 (6 bases). This CDR3 is built from 14 residues. The germline V gene encodes CDR1 MNHNS and CDR2 SASEGT. V was shortened by 1 base and J by 3 bases, with 10 bases between the two germline ends.

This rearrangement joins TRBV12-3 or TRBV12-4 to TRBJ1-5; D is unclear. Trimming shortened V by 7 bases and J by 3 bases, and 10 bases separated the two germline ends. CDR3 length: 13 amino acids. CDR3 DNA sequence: TGTGCCAGCACCCCGGGATTCAATCAGCCCCAGCATTTT. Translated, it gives CASTPGFNQPQHF.

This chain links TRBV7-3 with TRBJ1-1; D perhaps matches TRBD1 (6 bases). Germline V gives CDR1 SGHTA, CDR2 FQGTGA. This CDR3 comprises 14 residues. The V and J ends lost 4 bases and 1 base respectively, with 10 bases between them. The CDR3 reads CASSSTGQNTEAFF. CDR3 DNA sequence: TGTGCCAGCAGCTCTACGGGACAGAACACTGAAGCTTTCTTT.

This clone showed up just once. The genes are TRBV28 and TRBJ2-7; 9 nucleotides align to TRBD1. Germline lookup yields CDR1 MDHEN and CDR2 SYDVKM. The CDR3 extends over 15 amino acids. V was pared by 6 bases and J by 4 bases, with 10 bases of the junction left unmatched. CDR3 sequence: CASSPPGQGLYEQYF. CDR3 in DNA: TGTGCCAGCAGCCCCCCGGGACAGGGCCTATACGAGCAGTACTTC.

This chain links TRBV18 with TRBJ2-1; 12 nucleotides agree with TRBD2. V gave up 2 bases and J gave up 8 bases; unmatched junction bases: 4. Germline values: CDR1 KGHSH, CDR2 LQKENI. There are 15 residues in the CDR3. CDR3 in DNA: TGTGCCAGCTCACCATGGTCTAGCGGGAGGGATGAGCAGTTCTTC. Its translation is CASSPWSSGRDEQFF.

The CDR3 DNA is TGTGCCAGCAGTTCAACTCTCCGGGGCACAGATACGCAGTATTTT. This gives the protein CASSSTLRGTDTQYF. The V gene is TRBV27, the J gene TRBJ2-3, with D hard to call. This CDR3 spans 15 amino acids. Trimming pared 4 bases from V and 1 base from J, leaving 12 bases between. Germline CDR1 reads MNHEY; CDR2 reads SMNVEV (reference sequence).

The CDR3 DNA sequence: TGTGCCAGCAAGCGGGAGAACACCGGGGAGCTGTTTTTT. Residues: CASKRENTGELFF. This chain uses TRBV2 with TRBJ2-2; 7 bases fit TRBD2. The ends lost 7 bases at V and 1 base at J; junction bases unmatched: 0. This CDR3 is 13 amino acids long. From germline, CDR1 is SNHLY and CDR2 FYNNEI.

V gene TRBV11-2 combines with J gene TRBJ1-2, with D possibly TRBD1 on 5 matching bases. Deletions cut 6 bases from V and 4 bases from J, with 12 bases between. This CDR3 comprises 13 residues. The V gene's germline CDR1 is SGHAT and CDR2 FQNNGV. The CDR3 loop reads CASRGRGSYGYTF. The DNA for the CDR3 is TGTGCCAGCAGGGGCCGGGGGTCCTATGGCTACACCTTC.

The CDR3 nucleotides read TGTGCCAGCAGTGCGGGACAGGGGAGGTATAATAGCAATCAGCCCCAGCATTTT. Translation gives CASSAGQGRYNSNQPQHF. The rearrangement links TRBV28 to TRBJ1-5; 10 nucleotides align to TRBD1. CDR1 MDHEN and CDR2 SYDVKM come from the germline V gene. V lost 5 bases to trimming and J lost 0 bases; unmatched junction nucleotides: 10. The CDR3 covers 18 residues.